The 14 T cell receptor beta chains below come from one sample, sequenced in a study of response to subunit inactivated influenza vaccine. MiXCR, applied by TCRdb to the RT-PCR reads, yields one record per CDR3 protein. The sample shows 550,000 to 800,000 distinct CDR3 sequences, roughly 13% of them seen only once. The source was PBMCs from blood, collected approximately 15 days before vaccination. The receptors here all came from a man between 50 and 59 years old who received an inactivated influenza vaccine.

This clonotype has more than one count but fewer than ten. The chain is built from TRBV27 and TRBJ1-1; the D is unclear. From germline, CDR1 is MNHEY and CDR2 SMNVEV (reference sequence). The CDR3 loop spans 16 amino acids. V was pared by 1 base and J by 3 bases, with 15 bases between. Written as DNA, the CDR3 is TGTGCCAGCAGTTTATACGCGGACGGATGGGACACTGAAGCTTTCTTT. Translation gives CASSLYADGWDTEAFF.

This clonotype was observed at least ten times. The chain joins TRBV7-3 to TRBJ2-1, with 8 bases matching TRBD1. In germline, CDR1 is SGHTA, CDR2 FQGTGA. V gave up 6 bases and J gave up 4 bases; unmatched junction bases: 8. The CDR3 runs 15 residues. The CDR3 reads CASSPGTGHYNEQFF. CDR3 DNA sequence: TGTGCCAGCAGTCCCGGGACAGGTCATTACAATGAGCAGTTCTTC.

This clonotype was detected only a few times. Its ends do not fully match the called genes, so a read error is possible. V and J are TRBV20-1 and TRBJ1-1, with D possibly TRBD1 on 5 matching bases. Germline CDR1 is DFQATT and CDR2 is SNEGSKA (reference sequence). This CDR3 has 15 residues. The chain's CDR3 is CSAREMTGGRAEAFF. The CDR3 nucleotides are TGCAGTGCTCGAGAGATGACGGGGGGACGGGCTGAAGCTTTCTTT.

This clonotype was found a few times. V is TRBV7-9 and J is TRBJ2-5; D remains unclear. V was shortened by 7 bases and J by 3 bases, with 6 bases between the two germline ends. The CDR3 is 11 amino acids. Germline lookup yields CDR1 SEHNR and CDR2 FQNEAQ (reference sequence). The CDR3 sequence is CASTDKETQYF. The CDR3 nucleotides are TGTGCCAGCACCGATAAAGAGACCCAGTACTTC. The full variable domain, completed using reference TRBV7-9 and TRBJ2-5, is DTGVSQNPRHKITKRGQNVTFRCDPISEHNRLYWYRQTLGQGPEFLTYFQNEAQLEKSRLLSDRFSAERPKGSFSTLEIQRTEQGDSAMYLCASTDKETQYFGPGTRLLVL.

This clonotype was counted many times. This rearrangement joins TRBV6-1 to TRBJ1-2; no definite D call. Trimming shortened V by 6 bases and J by 6 bases, and 11 bases separated the two germline ends. This CDR3 has 12 residues. Germline CDR1 MNHNS, CDR2 SASEGT. The CDR3: CASRRAVDGYTF. DNA for the CDR3: TGTGCCAGCAGGAGGGCAGTAGATGGCTACACCTTC.

The chain joins TRBV7-2 to TRBJ2-7; 9 bases agree with TRBD1. Per the germline V gene, CDR1 is SGHTA and CDR2 is FQGNSA. Losses at the gene ends were 5 bases for V and 3 bases for J; bases not matched to a gene: 5. The CDR3 runs to 14 residues. The CDR3 here is CASSNDRGFYEQYF. For the CDR3, the DNA is TGTGCCAGCAGCAATGACAGGGGGTTCTACGAGCAGTACTTC.

This clonotype was seen just once. The chain carries TRBV7-9 and TRBJ2-1; 9 bases match TRBD1. CDR3 length: 16 residues. The germline CDR1 and CDR2 sequences are SEHNR and FQNEAQ (reference sequence). V dropped 2 bases and J dropped 3; count of bases not matched to a gene: 5. The CDR3 DNA reads TGTGCCAGCAGCTTACTCCGGGACAGGGACTACAATGAGCAGTTCTTC. It yields the protein CASSLLRDRDYNEQFF.

The sample holds many counts of this clonotype. V usage is TRBV29-1 and J usage is TRBJ2-2; unclear D gene. V dropped 4 bases and J dropped 0 bases, with 9 bases sitting between them. This CDR3 is built from 14 residues. Germline V CDR1 and CDR2: SQVTM, ANQGSEA. CDR3 residues: CSVVVETNTGELFF. DNA for the CDR3: TGCAGCGTTGTGGTAGAAACGAACACCGGGGAGCTGTTTTTT.

The rearrangement joins TRBV5-1 to TRBJ1-2, with D possibly TRBD1 on 6 matching bases. The germline CDR1 and CDR2 sequences are SGHRS and YFSETQ. V lost 3 bases and J lost 4, with 22 bases in between. The CDR3 length is 17 residues. The CDR3 loop is CASSSSLGLQGLYGYTF. CDR3 DNA: TGCGCCAGCAGCTCCTCCCTCGGCTTACAGGGTCTCTATGGCTACACCTTC.

This clonotype was seen repeatedly, ten times or more. The chain's CDR3 is CASSQERFSSGNTIYF. CDR3 sequence (DNA): TGTGCCAGCAGCCAAGAGAGGTTCAGCTCTGGAAACACCATATATTTT. The chain couples TRBV3-1 to TRBJ1-3; D gene unclear. Deletions cut 0 bases from V and 0 bases from J, with 9 bases between. Per the germline V gene, CDR1 is LGHDT and CDR2 is YNNKEL (reference sequence). This CDR3 is built from 16 residues.

This clonotype was recorded at least ten times. The chain carries TRBV18 and TRBJ1-1; D unclear. Germline V gene sequence: CDR1 KGHSH, CDR2 LQKENI. V lost 5 bases and J lost 4, with 17 bases in between. The CDR3 runs 15 residues. CDR3 nucleotides: TGTGCCAGCTCATCTCCGGGTCCTAGGGTCACTGAAGCTTTCTTT. Its protein product is CASSSPGPRVTEAFF.

This clonotype was picked up a small number of times. V and J are TRBV10-3 and TRBJ2-5; TRBD2 might be the D (5 bases). The CDR3 spans 17 residues. Germline V gene sequence: CDR1 ENHRY, CDR2 SYGVKD. Trimming shortened V by 6 bases and J by 2 bases, and 22 bases separated the two germline ends. CDR3 protein: CAISRGPAQAGQETQYF. The CDR3, as DNA: TGTGCCATCAGCCGAGGGCCGGCTCAGGCTGGGCAAGAGACCCAGTACTTC.

V is TRBV2 and J is TRBJ2-3, with D tentatively TRBD1 (6 bases). Germline CDR1 and CDR2: SNHLY and FYNNEI. The CDR3 runs to 17 residues. The V end was cut by 0 bases, the J end by 4 bases, with 17 bases between. The CDR3 nucleotides are TGTGCCAGCAGTGAAGCCCGCCCGGGACAAGGGCCAGATACGCAGTATTTT. Translating gives CASSEARPGQGPDTQYF.

V is TRBV15 and J is TRBJ2-2; D remains ambiguous. CDR1 is LNHNV and CDR2 is YYDKDF in the germline V gene (reference sequence). The CDR3 extends over 15 amino acids. V lost 1 base, J lost 1 base, and 7 bases lay in between. The DNA of the CDR3 is TGTGCCACCAGCAGAGGGACGGTGAACACCGGGGAGCTGTTTTTT. Protein product: CATSRGTVNTGELFF.